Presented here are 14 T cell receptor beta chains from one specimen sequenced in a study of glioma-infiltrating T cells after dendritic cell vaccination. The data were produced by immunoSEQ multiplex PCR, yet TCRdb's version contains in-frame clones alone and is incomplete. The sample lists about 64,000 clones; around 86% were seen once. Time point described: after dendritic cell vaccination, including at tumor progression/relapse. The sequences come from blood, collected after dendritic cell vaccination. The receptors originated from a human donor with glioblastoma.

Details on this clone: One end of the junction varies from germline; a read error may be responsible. The CDR3 DNA reads as TGTGCCAGCAGTGACAGCTATGGCTACGCCTTC. It specifies CASSDSYGYAF. V is TRBV27 and J is TRBJ1-2; TRBD1 might be the D (5 bases). Per germline, CDR1 MNHEY and CDR2 SMNVEV (reference sequence). The CDR3 is 11 residues long.

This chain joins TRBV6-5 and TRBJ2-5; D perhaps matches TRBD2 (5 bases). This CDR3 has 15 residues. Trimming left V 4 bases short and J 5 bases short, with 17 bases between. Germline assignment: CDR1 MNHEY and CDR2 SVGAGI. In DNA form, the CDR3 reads TGTGCCAGCAGTTTCACGGCGACGGGAAGCGAGACCCAGTACTTC. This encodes CASSFTATGSETQYF.

CDR3 loop: CASSFGGSGGETQYF. The CDR3, as DNA: TGCGCCAGCAGCTTTGGCGGGAGTGGGGGTGAGACCCAGTACTTC. The chain carries TRBV5-1 and TRBJ2-5; 7 nucleotides align to TRBD2. The CDR3 has 15 amino acids. Germline V lookup: CDR1 SGHRS, CDR2 YFSETQ. Unmatched junction bases numbered 9, after V lost 2 bases and J lost 5 bases. Full variable domain (remainder filled in from reference TRBV5-1 and TRBJ2-5): KAGVTQTPRYLIKTRGQQVTLSCSPISGHRSVSWYQQTPGQGLQFLFEYFSETQRNKGNFPGRFSGRQFSNSRSEMNVSTLELGDSALYLCASSFGGSGGETQYFGPGTRLLVL.

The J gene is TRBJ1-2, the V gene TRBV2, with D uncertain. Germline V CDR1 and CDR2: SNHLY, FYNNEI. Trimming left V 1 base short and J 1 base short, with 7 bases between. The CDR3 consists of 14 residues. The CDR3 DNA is TGTGCCAGCAGTGAAGGCAGAATTAACTATGGCTACACCTTC. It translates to CASSEGRINYGYTF.

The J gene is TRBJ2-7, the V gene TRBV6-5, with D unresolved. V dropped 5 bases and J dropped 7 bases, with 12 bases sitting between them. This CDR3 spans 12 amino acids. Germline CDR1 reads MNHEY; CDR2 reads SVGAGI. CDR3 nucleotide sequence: TGTGCCAGCAGTGACGGCGGATTGGAGCAGTACTTC. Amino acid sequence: CASSDGGLEQYF.

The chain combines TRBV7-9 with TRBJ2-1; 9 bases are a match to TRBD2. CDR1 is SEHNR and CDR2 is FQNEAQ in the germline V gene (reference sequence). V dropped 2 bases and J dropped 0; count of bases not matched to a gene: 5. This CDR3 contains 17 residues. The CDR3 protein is CASSLSAGGISYNEQFF. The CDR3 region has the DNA TGTGCCAGCAGCTTATCGGCGGGGGGGATCTCCTACAATGAGCAGTTCTTC. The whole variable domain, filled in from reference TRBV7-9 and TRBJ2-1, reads DTGVSQNPRHKITKRGQNVTFRCDPISEHNRLYWYRQTLGQGPEFLTYFQNEAQLEKSRLLSDRFSAERPKGSFSTLEIQRTEQGDSAMYLCASSLSAGGISYNEQFFGPGTRLTVL.

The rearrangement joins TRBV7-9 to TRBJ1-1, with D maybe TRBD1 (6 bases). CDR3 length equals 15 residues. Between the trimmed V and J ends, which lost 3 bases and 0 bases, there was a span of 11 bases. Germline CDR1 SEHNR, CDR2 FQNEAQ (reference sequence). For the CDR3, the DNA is TGTGCCAGCAGCTTCGGACAGCTACTGAACACTGAAGCTTTCTTT. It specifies CASSFGQLLNTEAFF.

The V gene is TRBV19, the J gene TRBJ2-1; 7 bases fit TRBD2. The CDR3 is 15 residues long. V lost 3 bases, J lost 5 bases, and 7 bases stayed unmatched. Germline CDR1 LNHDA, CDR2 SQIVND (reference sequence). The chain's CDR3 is CASSMWEGADNEQFF. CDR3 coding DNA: TGTGCCAGTAGTATGTGGGAGGGAGCCGACAATGAGCAGTTCTTC.

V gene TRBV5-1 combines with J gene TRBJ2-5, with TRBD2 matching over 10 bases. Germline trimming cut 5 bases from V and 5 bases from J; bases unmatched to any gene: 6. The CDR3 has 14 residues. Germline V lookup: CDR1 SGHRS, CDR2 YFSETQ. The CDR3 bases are TGCGCCAGCAGTTCGCTAGCGGGAGTCGAGACCCAGTACTTC. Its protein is CASSSLAGVETQYF.

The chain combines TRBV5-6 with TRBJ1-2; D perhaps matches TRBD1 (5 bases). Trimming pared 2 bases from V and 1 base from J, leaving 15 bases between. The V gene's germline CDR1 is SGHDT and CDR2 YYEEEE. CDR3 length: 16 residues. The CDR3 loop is CASSFTGRAHNYGYTF. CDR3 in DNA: TGTGCCAGCAGCTTCACTGGCAGGGCCCATAACTATGGCTACACCTTC. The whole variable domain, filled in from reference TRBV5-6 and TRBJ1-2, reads DAGVTQSPTHLIKTRGQQVTLRCSPKSGHDTVSWYQQALGQGPQFIFQYYEEEERQRGNFPDRFSGHQFPNYSSELNVNALLLGDSALYLCASSFTGRAHNYGYTFGSGTRLTVV.

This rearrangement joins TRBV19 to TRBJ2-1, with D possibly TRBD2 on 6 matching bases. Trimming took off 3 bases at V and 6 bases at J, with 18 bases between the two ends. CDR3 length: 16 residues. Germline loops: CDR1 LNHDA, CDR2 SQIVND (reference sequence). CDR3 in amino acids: CASSIDLAGPGNEQFF. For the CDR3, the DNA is TGTGCCAGTAGTATCGACCTGGCGGGGCCTGGCAATGAGCAGTTCTTC.

CDR3 protein: CASSHYKRTYGYTF. CDR3 nucleotides: TGCGCCAGCAGCCACTATAAGCGGACGTATGGCTACACCTTC. V usage is TRBV4-1 and J usage is TRBJ1-2; D is unresolved. There are 14 residues in the CDR3. Per germline, CDR1 MGHRA and CDR2 YSYEKL. V gave up 3 bases and J gave up 5 bases, with 13 bases separating them.

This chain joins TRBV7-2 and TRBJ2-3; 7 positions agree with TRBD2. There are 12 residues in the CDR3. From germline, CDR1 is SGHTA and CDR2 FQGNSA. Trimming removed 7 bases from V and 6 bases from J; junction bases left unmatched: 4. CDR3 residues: CASTPGGDTQYF. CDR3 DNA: TGTGCCAGCACCCCGGGGGGTGATACGCAGTATTTT.

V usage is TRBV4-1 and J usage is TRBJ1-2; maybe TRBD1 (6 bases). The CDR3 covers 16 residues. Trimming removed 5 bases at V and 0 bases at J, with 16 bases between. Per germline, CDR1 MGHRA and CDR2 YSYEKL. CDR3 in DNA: TGCGCCAGCAGCAAAGCCCCGGGACAAACTAACTATGGCTACACCTTC. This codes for CASSKAPGQTNYGYTF.